The 6 T cell receptor beta chains below were found in one sample sequenced in a study of vaccination and CD4 T cells after COVID-19. Their antigens are not known. Oncomine TCR Beta short-read sequencing was applied to DNA from cultured CD4+ T cells. MiXCR, run by TCRdb on the PCR reads, gives a single entry per CDR3 protein. The table lists roughly 7,300 distinct CDR3 sequences, 46% of them singletons, with under 40% in the top ten. As for treatment: roughly 10-day PBMC culture with coronavirus spike peptide pools or control peptides (ViraFEST assay). Pre-COVID-19 pandemic sampling (2011-2018) yielded the unexposed donor's CD4+ T cells. The sample consisted of CD4+ T cells from blood, cultured in vitro. The receptor source for this set is a human donor in good health.

This clonotype was seen just once. This rearrangement joins TRBV19 to TRBJ1-2; D gene unclear. From germline, CDR1 is LNHDA and CDR2 SQIVND (reference sequence). The CDR3 has 15 residues. V was clipped by 2 bases and J by 2 bases, with 12 bases between them. This CDR3 is CASSIFALFNYGYTF. In nucleotides, the CDR3 is TGTGCCAGTAGTATATTCGCCCTTTTCAACTATGGCTACACCTTC.

The chain recombines TRBV19 with TRBJ1-1; D not resolved. The CDR3 contains 12 residues. Germline lookup yields CDR1 LNHDA and CDR2 SQIVND (reference sequence). The V gene lost 4 bases and the J gene lost 6 bases, with 9 bases spanning the gap. In nucleotides, the CDR3 is TGTGCCAGTAGTAAAGGGAGGGCTGAAGCTTTCTTT. Amino acid sequence: CASSKGRAEAFF.

This clonotype was seen more than once but under ten times. The chain recombines TRBV6-1 with TRBJ1-1; 8 nucleotides agree with TRBD1. With 4 bases clipped from V and 10 bases from J, the junction kept 11 bases outside the gene matches. The CDR3 covers 14 residues. Germline V gene data show CDR1 as MNHNS and CDR2 as SASEGT. The DNA for the CDR3 is TGTGCCAGCAGTGTCAGGGGGCGCGGGGTTTTAGCTTTCTTT. It specifies CASSVRGRGVLAFF.

The chain couples TRBV21-1 to TRBJ1-1; the table's D gene call, TRBD1, was not cross checked with the DNA. TRBV21-1 is noted as a pseudogene. This CDR3 has 15 residues. The CDR3 bases are TGTGCCAGCAGCTGTATACAGGGCATGAACACTGAAGCTTTCTTT. As protein: CASSCIQGMNTEAFF.

This clonotype was picked up one time. Here the CDR3 DNA reads TGTGCCAGCAGCCAGGGCATGATCTCTGGAAACACCATATATTTT. It yields the protein CASSQGMISGNTIYF. This chain joins TRBV6-1 and TRBJ1-3, with D possibly TRBD1 on 5 matching bases. The CDR3 runs to 15 residues. Germline V gives CDR1 MNHNS, CDR2 SASEGT. Trimming removed 6 bases at V and 0 bases at J, with 12 bases between.

This clonotype turned up a few times. This chain links TRBV6-1 with TRBJ1-5; possibly TRBD1 for D (6 bases). This CDR3 has 19 amino acids. V was cut by 2 bases and J by 0 bases, with 20 bases left in between. CDR1 MNHNS and CDR2 SASEGT come from the germline V gene. CDR3 sequence (DNA): TGTGCCAGCAGTGAATTCAGGGGACCTAAGGAGTATAGCAATCAGCCCCAGCATTTT. Protein product: CASSEFRGPKEYSNQPQHF.